What follows are 2 T cell receptor beta chains derived from one specimen sequenced in a study of cytomegalovirus exposure and HLA in healthy donors. PCR was performed using 60 Vbeta and 13 Jbeta primers. Clones were read by immunoSEQ multiplex PCR, and TCRdb kept only the in-frame ones, dropping some. Among over 110,000 clones listed, over 75% were seen once. Sample: PBMCs. The receptors shown here come from a woman aged 50 to 65 in good health and CMV-seropositive.

The chain recombines TRBV19 with TRBJ2-3; TRBD2 agrees at 9 bases. Trimming took 5 bases from V and 2 from J; bases not matched to a gene: 2. This CDR3 region has 14 residues. CDR1 and CDR2 from the germline V gene are LNHDA and SQIVND (reference sequence). In DNA form, the CDR3 reads TGTGCCAGTAGTCGCGGGGGGGTCACAGATACGCAGTATTTT. The encoded protein is CASSRGGVTDTQYF.

The gene calls are TRBV6-5 and TRBJ1-1; D remains ambiguous. This CDR3 is built from 12 residues. Germline V gives CDR1 MNHEY, CDR2 SVGAGI. V was clipped by 6 bases and J by 8 bases, with 13 bases between them. The CDR3: CASRPKGGEAFF. The CDR3 DNA follows: TGTGCCAGCAGGCCCAAGGGAGGGGAAGCTTTCTTT.